Listed below are T cell receptor beta chains from one sample, sequenced in a study of shared clonotypes between healthy human individuals. The table came from immunoSEQ multiplex PCR; TCRdb's copy has only in-frame clones and leaves some out. This repertoire shows about 1.5 million clones, under 99% found once; its top ten account for 0.4% to 0.45%. The sequenced sample was naive CD4+ T cells sorted from blood. The source is a man younger than 45 in good health. The CDR3 runs from the conserved cysteine through the conserved F or W. Fields, in order: J gene, V gene, D gene, clone size, CDR3 DNA, CDR3 protein. A D gene is named only where the DNA matches it firmly. Rows give clone size only sometimes, using once, few, many, or a class for an expanded clone.

J gene: TRBJ2-2
V gene: TRBV18
D gene: NA
clone size: NA
CDR3 DNA: TGTGCCAGCTCACCTCTGGGGAACACCGGGGAGCTGTTTTTT
CDR3 protein: CASSPLGNTGELFF

J gene: TRBJ2-7
V gene: TRBV5-4
D gene: TRBD1
clone size: NA
CDR3 DNA: TGTGCCAGCAGCTCTCCGGGACAGGCGTACGAGCAGTACTTC
CDR3 protein: CASSSPGQAYEQYF

J gene: TRBJ1-3
V gene: TRBV11-2
D gene: NA
clone size: NA
CDR3 DNA: TGTGCCAGCAGCTCGTGGGGAGACACCATATATTTT
CDR3 protein: CASSSWGDTIYF

J gene: TRBJ2-3
V gene: TRBV15
D gene: NA
clone size: NA
CDR3 DNA: TGTGCCACCAGCAGAGATTCACGTCGGGCAGATACGCAGTATTTT
CDR3 protein: CATSRDSRRADTQYF

J gene: TRBJ2-1
V gene: TRBV6-6
D gene: NA
clone size: NA
CDR3 DNA: TGTGCCAGCAGCCCCTTTGGGGGCTCCTCCTACAATGAGCAGTTCTTC
CDR3 protein: CASSPFGGSSYNEQFF

J gene: TRBJ2-7
V gene: TRBV6-5
D gene: TRBD2
clone size: NA
CDR3 DNA: TGTGCCAGCAGACGCAGACTAGCGGGAGCGTGGGAGCAGTACTTC
CDR3 protein: CASRRRLAGAWEQYF

J gene: TRBJ2-1
V gene: TRBV28
D gene: NA
clone size: NA
CDR3 DNA: TGTGCCAGCAACACCCGAGCGGCCGCCTCCTACAATGAGCAGTTCTTC
CDR3 protein: CASNTRAAASYNEQFF

J gene: TRBJ2-1
V gene: TRBV7-3
D gene: NA
clone size: once
CDR3 DNA: TGTGCCAGCAGCCACCAGGGTTCCTACAATGAGCAGTTCTTC
CDR3 protein: CASSHQGSYNEQFF

J gene: TRBJ2-1
V gene: TRBV7-9
D gene: TRBD1
clone size: NA
CDR3 DNA: TGTGCCAGCAGCTTGGGACAGGGCGGTGACAATGAGCAGTTCTTC
CDR3 protein: CASSLGQGGDNEQFF

J gene: TRBJ2-5
V gene: TRBV18
D gene: NA
clone size: NA
CDR3 DNA: TGTGCCAGCTCACCACTGTCGGGGCTAGAGACCCAGTACTTC
CDR3 protein: CASSPLSGLETQYF

J gene: TRBJ2-5
V gene: TRBV27
D gene: TRBD1
clone size: once
CDR3 DNA: TGTGCCAGCAGTTTTTCCGGACAGGGGCTTGCGAAAGGGACCCAGTACTTC
CDR3 protein: CASSFSGQGLAKGTQYF

J gene: TRBJ2-5
V gene: TRBV28
D gene: NA
clone size: NA
CDR3 DNA: TGTGCCAGCAGCGGCCGGGACGGACAAGAGACCCAGTACTTC
CDR3 protein: CASSGRDGQETQYF

J gene: TRBJ2-1
V gene: TRBV29-1
D gene: TRBD2
clone size: NA
CDR3 DNA: TGCAGCGCTACTAGCGGGAGGACTGAGCAGTTCTTC
CDR3 protein: CSATSGRTEQFF

J gene: TRBJ2-7
V gene: TRBV6-5
D gene: NA
clone size: once
CDR3 DNA: TGTGCCAGCAGTGATGCCGGCGAGCAGTACTTC
CDR3 protein: CASSDAGEQYF

J gene: TRBJ2-1
V gene: TRBV6-5
D gene: TRBD1
clone size: NA
CDR3 DNA: TGTGCCAGCACCGACCACAGGGGCCAAGGTCAGCAGTTCTTC
CDR3 protein: CASTDHRGQGQQFF

J gene: TRBJ2-6
V gene: TRBV9
D gene: NA
clone size: NA
CDR3 DNA: TGTGCCAGCAGCTCCTCCCAGGTCCCATACTCTGGGGCCAACGTCCTGACTTTC
CDR3 protein: CASSSSQVPYSGANVLTF

J gene: TRBJ2-1
V gene: TRBV5-4
D gene: NA
clone size: once
CDR3 DNA: TGTGCCAGCAGCTACCGGGCCCCAGTTGGGGTTTACAATGAGCAGTTCTTC
CDR3 protein: CASSYRAPVGVYNEQFF

J gene: TRBJ2-5
V gene: TRBV18
D gene: TRBD2
clone size: NA
CDR3 DNA: TGTGCCAGCTCACCCATCAGCGGGAGCGGGGAGACCCAGTACTTC
CDR3 protein: CASSPISGSGETQYF

J gene: TRBJ2-4
V gene: TRBV30
D gene: NA
clone size: NA
CDR3 DNA: TGTGCCTGGAGTGTAAAAGCGCTACTAGCCAAAAACATTCAGTACTTC
CDR3 protein: CAWSVKALLAKNIQYF

J gene: TRBJ2-7
V gene: TRBV7-2
D gene: NA
clone size: NA
CDR3 DNA: TGTGCCAGCAGCTTAAGCAGTGGGCCCTACGAGCAGTACTTC
CDR3 protein: CASSLSSGPYEQYF

J gene: TRBJ1-5
V gene: TRBV6-1
D gene: NA
clone size: NA
CDR3 DNA: TGTGCCAGCAGTGAAGTTGCTATTCGGGGGACCCAGCATTTT
CDR3 protein: CASSEVAIRGTQHF

J gene: TRBJ2-7
V gene: TRBV6-6
D gene: TRBD1
clone size: NA
CDR3 DNA: TGTGCCAGCAGTCGTGGACAGGGGGCCTACGAGCAGTACTTC
CDR3 protein: CASSRGQGAYEQYF

J gene: TRBJ2-2
V gene: TRBV5-6
D gene: TRBD1
clone size: once
CDR3 DNA: TGTGCCAGCAGTTCCGGGACAGGGGTCATCACCGGGGAGCTGTTTTTT
CDR3 protein: CASSSGTGVITGELFF